Shown below are 5 T cell receptor beta chains from a single sample sequenced in a study of T cells after yellow fever vaccination. Each CDR3 protein is one row after TCRdb ran MiXCR on the 5' RACE reads. This table holds just under 600,000 distinct CDR3 sequences, roughly 14% found once. The source material was PBMCs, sampled on the day of the yellow fever booster vaccination. These receptors were collected from a man aged 25 to 45 who received the YFV17D yellow fever vaccine.

This clonotype came up a few times. The chain uses TRBV27 and TRBJ2-1, with D unclear. In germline, CDR1 is MNHEY, CDR2 SMNVEV (reference sequence). The CDR3 extends over 15 amino acids. V lost 0 bases and J 9 bases, leaving 15 bases between the germline ends. The CDR3: CASSLSGFAWGEQFF. The CDR3 nucleotides read TGTGCCAGCAGTTTATCAGGGTTCGCTTGGGGTGAGCAGTTCTTC.

The chain carries TRBV4-1 and TRBJ2-7; 14 bases align to TRBD2. Trimming cost V 1 base and J 3 bases; bases outside gene matches: 17. Germline V gene lookup returns CDR1 MGHRA and CDR2 YSYEKL. The CDR3 length is 21 residues. CDR3 in amino acids: CASSQVSRPRGLAGGYYEQYF. CDR3 in DNA: TGCGCCAGCAGCCAAGTAAGCCGACCCCGAGGACTAGCGGGAGGATACTACGAGCAGTACTTC.

In this sample, this clonotype turned up a few times. This chain links TRBV7-2 with TRBJ2-7, with D maybe TRBD1 (6 bases). The CDR3 has 14 residues. Trimming pared 0 bases from V and 6 bases from J, leaving 12 bases between. From germline, CDR1 is SGHTA and CDR2 FQGNSA. The CDR3 loop is CASSLAVRGGEQYF. CDR3 DNA: TGTGCCAGCAGCTTAGCGGTCCGAGGGGGCGAGCAGTACTTC.

This clonotype was detected only a few times. The rearrangement links TRBV19 to TRBJ2-1, with 8 positions matching TRBD1. Per the germline V gene, CDR1 is LNHDA and CDR2 is SQIVND (reference sequence). Unmatched junction bases numbered 12, after V lost 5 bases and J lost 9 bases. CDR3 length equals 15 residues. DNA of the CDR3: TGTGCCAGTAGTCTCTCCGGACAGGGTTGGGGTGAGCAGTTCTTC. Residues: CASSLSGQGWGEQFF.

The chain combines TRBV7-7 with TRBJ2-5; D may be TRBD1 (6 bases). With 3 bases removed from V and 5 bases from J, the gap between germline ends came to 13 bases. In germline, CDR1 is SSHAT, CDR2 FNYEAQ (reference sequence). The CDR3 runs 14 residues. The CDR3 reads CASSLMGARETQYF. CDR3 bases: TGTGCCAGCAGCTTGATGGGGGCCCGGGAGACCCAGTACTTC.